This entry concerns a single T cell receptor beta chain. The antigen is unknown. These data originate in a study of cytomegalovirus exposure and HLA in healthy donors. Findings and caveats of the study: The authors listed 150 to 200 TCR beta chains as cytomegalovirus-associated. In a later analysis, at a false discovery rate of 0.05, roughly 17,000 TCR beta sequences matched HLA alleles. As a later analysis showed, a missense DCLRE1C variant was linked to trimming of TCR beta V- and J-genes.

V lost 1 base and J lost 2, with 7 bases in between. This CDR3 has 14 residues. Germline CDR1 and CDR2: SGHTA and FQGNSA. Use of 60 Vbeta and 13 Jbeta primers characterized the PCR. TCRdb keeps only in-frame clones here, not all; method: immunoSEQ multiplex PCR. In the table there are 110,000 or so clones, roughly two thirds of which are singletons. Sample: PBMCs. The chain has TRBV7-2 and TRBJ2-3; D uncertain. This clonotype was obtained from a man aged 40-49 years in good health and CMV-seronegative. The CDR3 loop is CASSLEYSTDTQYF. In DNA form, the CDR3 reads TGTGCCAGCAGCTTAGAGTACTCCACAGATACGCAGTATTTT.